The rows below give T cell receptor beta chains drawn from one sample of a study of T cell responses to AZD1222 COVID-19 vaccine. The method was immunoSEQ multiplex PCR; TCRdb's version includes in-frame clones alone and lacks a portion of them. The sample lists 150,000 or so clones, approximately 94% occurring once. Source: peripheral blood, taken on day 0 of AZD1222 vaccination. The receptors originated from an adult in good health. Both conserved end residues are part of each CDR3. D genes are given only for firm matches. Only part of the rows carry a size: once, few, many, or a class if the clone is expanded.

D	V	J	size	CDR3	DNA
NA	TRBV28	TRBJ2-7	NA	CASSFRGRNSYEQYF	TGTGCCAGCAGTTTTCGAGGACGGAACTCCTACGAGCAGTACTTC
NA	TRBV29-1	TRBJ2-5	NA	CSAGRVGLTGSETQYF	TGCAGCGCCGGACGAGTCGGGTTAACAGGGTCGGAGACCCAGTACTTC
TRBD1	TRBV6-5	TRBJ1-1	NA	CASCARDRMNTEAFF	TGTGCCAGCTGCGCCCGGGACAGAATGAACACTGAAGCTTTCTTT
TRBD1	TRBV28	TRBJ1-2	NA	CASSWTGEGYTF	TGTGCCAGCAGTTGGACAGGGGAAGGCTACACCTTC
TRBD1	TRBV28	TRBJ1-2	NA	CASSRTGGPDYGYTF	TGTGCCAGCAGTCGGACAGGGGGCCCCGACTATGGCTACACCTTC
NA	TRBV6-1	TRBJ2-5	NA	CASSEDGGAGKTQYF	TGTGCCAGCAGTGAAGACGGGGGAGCTGGGAAGACCCAGTACTTC
NA	TRBV19	TRBJ1-1	NA	CASSIGLVGEAFF	TGTGCCAGTAGTATCGGCCTCGTCGGGGAGGCTTTCTTT
NA	TRBV25-1	TRBJ2-2	NA	CASTRATGELFF	TGTGCCAGCACGAGGGCCACCGGGGAGCTGTTTTTT
NA	TRBV25-1	TRBJ2-6	NA	CASSPTFYSGANVLTF	TGTGCCAGCAGCCCCACCTTTTACTCTGGGGCCAACGTCCTGACTTTC
NA	TRBV6-5	TRBJ1-4	NA	CASLSYEKLFF	TGTGCCAGCCTCTCATATGAAAAACTGTTTTTT
NA	TRBV10-3	TRBJ1-3	NA	CAISQSSGNTIYF	TGTGCCATCAGTCAGTCCTCTGGAAACACCATATATTTT
NA	TRBV5-1	TRBJ2-7	NA	CASSLGPPPTYEQYF	TGCGCCAGCAGCTTGGGGCCACCCCCTACCTACGAGCAGTACTTC
NA	TRBV6-1	TRBJ1-5	once	CASSEGYGNQPQHF	TGTGCCAGCAGTGAAGGGTATGGCAATCAGCCCCAGCATTTT